This note documents a single T cell receptor (beta chain) sequence. This receptor's antigen is unknown. No quality values exist for individual bases; no much larger clone is one base distant. The cohort comprised 550 to 700 healthy bone marrow donors. At the time of sampling, every cohort member was nominally healthy, though immune exposures that went unrecorded were likely present. The donor tested CMV seropositive and was one of the 289 seropositive cohort members. A peripheral blood sample was collected from each donor, and TCR beta sequencing was performed on peripheral blood mononuclear cells. The Qiagen DNeasy Blood Extraction Kit was used to extract genomic DNA from the blood cell samples. Library prep was done by the immunoSEQ multiplex PCR assay. For the multiplex PCR, a mixture combining 60 forward primers for TCR Vbeta segments and 13 reverse primers for TCR Jbeta segments was used. A multiplex PCR assay on genomic DNA amplified the CDR3 region of rearranged TCR beta genes. The amplified TCR beta libraries were sequenced on the Illumina HiSeq System as 87-base-pair reads. Under the source paper's analysis protocol: A later analysis counted approximately 74 million unique TCR beta chains across the 550 to 750 repertoires, and some 11 million of these chains were shared by at least two donors. To remove PCR and sequencing errors, raw reads were error-corrected and collapsed into unique sequences using a nearest-neighbor algorithm that merged closely related sequences. V, D and J gene segments were assigned by aligning CDR3 sequences to IMGT reference sequences. For a sequence to be retained, at least a six-nucleotide match to both a V gene segment and a J gene segment was required. Rearrangements were classified as productive when the CDR3 lacked stop codons and remained in frame with V and J, and all other rearrangements were classified as non-productive. CDR3 was defined by IMGT convention, running from the second conserved V-encoded cysteine to the conserved J-encoded phenylalanine. Sequences without an unambiguous match to a single V gene segment were excluded from the earlier analysis of several hundred of the donors. In an earlier analysis of several hundred of the donors, V segments were called functional above 56.7% productive rearrangements and were called segregating when the between-donor standard deviation exceeded 5%. A statistical classification framework was built for diagnosing cytomegalovirus status from the catalog of TCR beta chain sequences. V and J gene assignment, in a later analysis, came from comparing TCR nucleotide sequences with IMGT/GENE-DB human TR gene sequences. Using the TCRdist pipeline, a later analysis assigned CDR3 sequences along with most-parsimonious VDJ recombination scenarios. In a later analysis, each TCR beta chain was defined by its CDR3 amino acid sequence together with its V-gene family, and reads lacking a unique V-gene family were excluded. As a way to deal with suspected cross-contamination and a sequencing artifact, a later analysis dropped hundreds of nucleotide sequences that were highly shared and had low generation probability. In a later analysis, a clonal expansion index was calculated for each public chain from normalized within-repertoire ranks of inferred template counts. In a later analysis, generation probabilities were computed with a VDJ recombination model fitted to out-of-frame rearrangements, and the resulting probabilities were checked against IGoR. Hypergeometric tests were used in a later analysis to score TCR-TCR, TCR-HLA and TCR-CMV co-occurrence, with a repertoire-size bias correction applied to the TCR pairs. A later analysis estimated false discovery rates by permuting HLA or CMV assignments 20 times. In a later analysis, co-occurring TCRs were grouped using DBSCAN, and TCRdist sequence similarity was added for clustering within HLA-allele-positive subsets. For co-occurrence clustering, repertoires with fewer than 30,000 or more than 120,000 public chains were excluded, along with several repertoires with anomalous nucleotide sharing. In TCRdb, the immuneACCESS table is reduced to in-frame sequences with V and J assigned. These tables do not hold every clone; where another copy was compared, an unresolved V gene accounts for under half, and the others remain unexplained. V and J calls and clone size are copied from that table; D and trimming were computed from the DNA. The sample data list some 65,000 clones, and roughly 70% of these were observed just once. The ten largest clonotypes hold more than 20% of the sample.

The CDR3 has 15 amino acids, counting the end cysteine and phenylalanine. This entry keeps only the CDR3 DNA: 45 bases, framed from base 1. Trimming removed 1 base from V and 5 bases from J, leaving 14 bases between the germline ends. Via the germline V gene (reference sequence), CDR1 is MNHEY and CDR2 SMNVEV. The sample comes from a study of cytomegalovirus exposure and HLA in healthy donors (dated by TCRdb to about 2017). Regarding the complete study: In an earlier analysis of 550 to 750 of the donors, less than 350 Gb of sequence data and 95 million to 130 million unique TCR beta sequences from roughly 180 million T cells were reported. Of the roughly 410 genotyped donors, 81% were placed in the genetic ancestry cluster associated with self-reported Caucasian donors. Donor age, sex, ethnicity and CMV serostatus were compiled alongside the repertoire data. A later analysis re-analyzed previously published TCR beta repertoires from several hundred donors and added high-resolution HLA genotyping to study TCR occurrence patterns. HLA typing covered class I and class II loci at four-digit resolution. Every discovery cohort repertoire had been produced on one sequencing platform. Among roughly 400 genotyped donors of the cohort, an average of around 240,000 unique TCR beta nucleotide sequences was sequenced per donor, of which roughly 18% were non-productive. About 280 gigabases of sequencing data and 70 million to 95 million unique TCR sequences made up an early release that covered several hundred HLA-typed donors. The study combined high-throughput TCR immunosequencing, statistical association of individual TCRs with disease status, and machine learning to predict cytomegalovirus infection status. Rather than using new phenotypic data, the later analysis identified candidate immune exposures from TCR beta sequences and from how often those sequences occurred across donors. Along with the roughly 700-subject first cohort, a separate validation cohort of over a hundred different subjects was used. A later genetic analysis took genome-wide SNP genotypes for about 55% of the roughly 670 donors and used that subset as a discovery cohort. Typing coverage varied by locus: roughly 629-640 donors for A, B, C, DRB1 and DQB1; around 560 for DQA1; more than 600 for DPA1; roughly 450 for DPB1. The study aimed to test whether cataloging public T cell receptors could reveal signatures of past pathogen exposure. About five DR-DQ haplotypes were treated as single units for association and clustering because of strong linkage in the cohort. The T cell repertoires of under 700 subjects were profiled by immunosequencing and related to cytomegalovirus serostatus. To decide whether each TCR beta V gene segment behaved as functional or pseudogenic, an earlier analysis of nearly 600 of the donors relied on high-throughput TCR beta sequencing. The research as a whole found: A few of the identified cytomegalovirus-associated TCR beta chains were confirmed in vitro to be specific for cytomegalovirus antigens. Presence/absence analyses assumed roughly uniform sequencing depth across donors, an assumption that may not hold. A group of highly shared sequence variants was considered likely to be a technical artifact of the sequencing pipeline. Some IMGT-functional V segments, including TRBV6-2 and TRBV6-3, could not be told apart with the 87-base-pair reads, so those segments were excluded. CMV serostatus was the only immune exposure information available for the cohort. The classifier was reported to diagnose cytomegalovirus status with high specificity and sensitivity in both the original cohort and the validation cohort. In a later analysis, TCR association rates were found to vary across HLA loci, with the most associated TCRs seen for DRB1 alleles and the fewest for HLA-C alleles. Compared with equally common non-associated chains, HLA-associated TCR beta chains in a later analysis were more clonally expanded and had lower generation probabilities. In a later analysis, 16,951 TCR beta sequences were associated with specific HLA alleles at a false discovery rate of 0.05. While some public TCRs were present in many individuals, most TCR sequences turned up only very rarely across donors. When HLA alleles, especially DR and DQ, strongly co-occurred, TCR associations were difficult to assign to individual alleles. A later analysis reported that several top co-occurrence clusters appeared linked to parvovirus B19, influenza, CMV and Epstein-Barr virus. Broadly in line with IMGT annotations, most TCR beta V segments showed up in productive rearrangements about 87% or about 30% of the time in an earlier analysis of around 600 of the donors. According to a later analysis, most CMV-associated TCR beta chains appeared to be HLA-restricted, and the HLA associations seemed to be driven largely by CMV exposure. A further reported finding was that TCR beta sequences accurately predicted the HLA-A and HLA-B alleles for most subjects in the first cohort. About 15 rarely observed V segments, including chromosome 9 orphons, were excluded from the earlier analysis of some 590 of the donors because counts were too low. The cohort was sequenced for TCR beta chains only, and without alpha or paired-chain data the features that could be detected were limited. A total of around 150 TCR beta chains were listed by the study as associated with cytomegalovirus. An association between a missense DCLRE1C variant and V-gene and J-gene trimming of TCR beta chains was found in a later genetic analysis and replicated in an independent cohort. According to a later genetic analysis, donors in an Asian-associated ancestry cluster had fewer N-insertions in productive TCRs than the approximately 630-donor mean. The authors suggested that the approach could potentially be generalized to other disease states and immunological phenotypes. Correlated functional status among segregating V segments might reflect linkage disequilibrium, but an unknown experimental factor could not be ruled out. Because HLA typing was missing for some donors at each locus, association tests included only the typed subset.

Sequencing was performed on PBMCs. This receptor was obtained from a man aged 50 to 59 in good health and CMV-seropositive. This sequence uses TRBV27 and TRBJ2-5, and the D gene may be TRBD2, 6 bases matching. The bases read TGTGCCAGCAGTTTATTAGGGCTAGCGACGGAGACCCAGTACTTC. Protein translation: CASSLLGLATETQYF.